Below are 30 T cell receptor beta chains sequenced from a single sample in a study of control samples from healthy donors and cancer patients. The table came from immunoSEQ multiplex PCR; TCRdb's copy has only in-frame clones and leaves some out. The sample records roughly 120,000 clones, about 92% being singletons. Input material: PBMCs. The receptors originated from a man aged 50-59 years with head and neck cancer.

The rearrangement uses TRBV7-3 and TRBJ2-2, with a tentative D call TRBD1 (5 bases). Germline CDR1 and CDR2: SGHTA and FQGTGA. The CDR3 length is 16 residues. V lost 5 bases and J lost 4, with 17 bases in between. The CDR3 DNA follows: TGTGCCAGCAGCCAAAATAGCAGGGAATTCACCGGGGAGCTGTTTTTT. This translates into CASSQNSREFTGELFF.

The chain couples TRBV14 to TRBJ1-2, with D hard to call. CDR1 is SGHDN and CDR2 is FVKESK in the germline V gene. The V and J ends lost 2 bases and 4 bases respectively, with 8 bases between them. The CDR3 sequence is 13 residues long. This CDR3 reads CASSQNGLYGYTF. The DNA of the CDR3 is TGTGCCAGCAGCCAAAACGGACTCTATGGCTACACCTTC.

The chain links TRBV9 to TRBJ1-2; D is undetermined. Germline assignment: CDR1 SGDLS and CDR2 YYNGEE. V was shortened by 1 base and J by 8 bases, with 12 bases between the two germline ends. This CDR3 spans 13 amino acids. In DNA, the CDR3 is TGTGCCAGCAGCGTAAGCCTCACGCGGGGCTACACCTTC. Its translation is CASSVSLTRGYTF.

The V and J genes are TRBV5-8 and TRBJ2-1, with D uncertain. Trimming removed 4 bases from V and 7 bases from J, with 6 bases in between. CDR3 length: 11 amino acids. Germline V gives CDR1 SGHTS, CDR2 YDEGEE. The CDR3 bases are TGTGCCAGCAGCCCTAAAAATGAGCAGTTCTTC. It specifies CASSPKNEQFF.

For the CDR3, the DNA is TGTGCCAGCTCACCCGGACTAGCGGGGGCCACCGGGGAGCTGTTTTTT. Protein: CASSPGLAGATGELFF. The rearrangement uses TRBV18 and TRBJ2-2, with TRBD2 matching over 13 bases. The germline V gene has CDR1 KGHSH and CDR2 LQKENI. The trim removed 3 bases at V and 4 bases at J, leaving 2 bases unmatched. The CDR3 has 16 amino acids.

The CDR3 DNA reads TGTGCCAGCAGCTTAGCGGGACAGGGGAACACCGGGGAGCTGTTTTTT. This translates into CASSLAGQGNTGELFF. The V and J genes are TRBV7-2 and TRBJ2-2; 9 nucleotides match TRBD1. J gave up 1 base and V 0 bases, and 0 bases lay outside the gene matches. The CDR3 length is 16 residues. The germline gives CDR1 SGHTA, CDR2 FQGNSA.

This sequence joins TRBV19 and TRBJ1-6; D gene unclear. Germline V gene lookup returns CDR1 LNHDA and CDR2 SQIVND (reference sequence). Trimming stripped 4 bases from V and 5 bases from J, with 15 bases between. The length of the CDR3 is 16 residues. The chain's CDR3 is CASSKLGVADNSPLHF. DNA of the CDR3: TGTGCCAGTAGTAAGCTCGGGGTCGCGGATAATTCACCCCTCCACTTT.

Written as DNA, the CDR3 is TGTGCCAGCAGTTTATCTGTTTGGGTGGAGGAGCAGTACTTC. Translated, it gives CASSLSVWVEEQYF. This chain joins TRBV27 and TRBJ2-7, with D uncertain. Germline V CDR1 and CDR2: MNHEY, SMNVEV (reference sequence). CDR3 length: 14 residues. V lost 0 bases to trimming and J lost 7 bases, with 13 bases between them.

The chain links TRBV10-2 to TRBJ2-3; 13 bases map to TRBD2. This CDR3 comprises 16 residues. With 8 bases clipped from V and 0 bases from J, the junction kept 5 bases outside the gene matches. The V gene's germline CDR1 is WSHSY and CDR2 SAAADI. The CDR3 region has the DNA TGCGCCAGCGCACCGGGACTAGCGGGGAGCACAGATACGCAGTATTTT. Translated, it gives CASAPGLAGSTDTQYF.

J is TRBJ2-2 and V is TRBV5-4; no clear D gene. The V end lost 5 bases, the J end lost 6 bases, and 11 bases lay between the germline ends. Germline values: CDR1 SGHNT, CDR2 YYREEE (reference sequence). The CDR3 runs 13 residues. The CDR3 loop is CASRETSAGELFF. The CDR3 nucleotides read TGTGCCAGCAGGGAAACAAGTGCCGGGGAGCTGTTTTTT.

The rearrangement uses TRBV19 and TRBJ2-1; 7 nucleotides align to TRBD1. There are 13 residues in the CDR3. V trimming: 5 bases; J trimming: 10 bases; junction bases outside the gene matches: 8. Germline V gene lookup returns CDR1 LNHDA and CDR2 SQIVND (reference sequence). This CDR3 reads CASSPLQGMEQFF. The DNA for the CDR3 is TGTGCCAGTAGTCCCCTACAGGGGATGGAGCAGTTCTTC.

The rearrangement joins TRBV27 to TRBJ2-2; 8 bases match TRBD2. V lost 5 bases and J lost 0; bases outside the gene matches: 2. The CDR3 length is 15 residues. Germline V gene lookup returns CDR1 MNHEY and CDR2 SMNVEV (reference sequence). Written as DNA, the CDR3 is TGTGCCAGCAGTAGAGCGGGAGCGAACACCGGGGAGCTGTTTTTT. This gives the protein CASSRAGANTGELFF.

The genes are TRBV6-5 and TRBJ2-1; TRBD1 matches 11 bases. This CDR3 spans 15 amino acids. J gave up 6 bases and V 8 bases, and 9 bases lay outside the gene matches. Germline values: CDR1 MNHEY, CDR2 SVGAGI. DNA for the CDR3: TGTGCCAGCGATACAACCGGGACAGGGGGCAATGAGCAGTTCTTC. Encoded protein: CASDTTGTGGNEQFF.

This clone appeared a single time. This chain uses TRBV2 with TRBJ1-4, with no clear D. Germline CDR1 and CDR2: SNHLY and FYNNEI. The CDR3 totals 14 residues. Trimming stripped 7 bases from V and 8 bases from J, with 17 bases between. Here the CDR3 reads CASTILDSEEKLFF. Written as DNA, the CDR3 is TGTGCCAGCACTATCCTCGACTCGGAGGAAAAACTGTTTTTT.

CDR3 residues: CAWSEKGDYEQYF. The CDR3 DNA is TGTGCCTGGAGTGAGAAGGGAGACTACGAGCAGTACTTC. This sequence joins TRBV30 and TRBJ2-7; D perhaps matches TRBD2 (5 bases). From germline, CDR1 is GTSNPN and CDR2 SVGIG (reference sequence). The CDR3 covers 13 residues. The V and J ends lost 1 base and 3 bases respectively, with 10 bases between them. Using reference TRBV30 and TRBJ2-7 for the parts outside the CDR3, the full variable domain is SQTIHQWPATLVQPVGSPLSLECTVEGTSNPNLYWYRQAAGRGLQLLFYSVGIGQISSEVPQNLSASRPQDRQFILSSKKLLLSDSGFYLCAWSEKGDYEQYFGPGTRLTVT.

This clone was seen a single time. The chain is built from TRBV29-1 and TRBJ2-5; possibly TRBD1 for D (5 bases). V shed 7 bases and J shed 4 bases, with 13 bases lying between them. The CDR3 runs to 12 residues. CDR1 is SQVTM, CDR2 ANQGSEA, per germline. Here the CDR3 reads CSGRGRGETQYF. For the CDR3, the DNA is TGCAGCGGGAGAGGTAGGGGAGAGACCCAGTACTTC.

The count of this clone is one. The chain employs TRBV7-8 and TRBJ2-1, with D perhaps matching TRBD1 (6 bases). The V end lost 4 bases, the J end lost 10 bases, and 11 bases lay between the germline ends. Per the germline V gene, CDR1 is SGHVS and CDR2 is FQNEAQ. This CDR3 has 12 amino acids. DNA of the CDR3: TGTGCCAGCAGCTCCCTCAGGGGAGAGCAGTTCTTC. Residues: CASSSLRGEQFF. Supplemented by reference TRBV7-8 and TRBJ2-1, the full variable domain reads GAGVSQSPRYKVAKRGQDVALRCDPISGHVSLFWYQQALGQGPEFLTYFQNEAQLDKSGLPSDRFFAERPEGSVSTLKIQRTQQEDSAVYLCASSSLRGEQFFGPGTRLTVL.

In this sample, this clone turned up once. The CDR3 DNA reads TGCGCCAGCAGCCGCCAGACAGGGGGAGGTGAAAAACTGTTTTTT. Translated: CASSRQTGGGEKLFF. V usage is TRBV4-3 and J usage is TRBJ1-4; 9 bases agree with TRBD1. CDR1 is LGHNA, CDR2 YSLEER, per germline. The V and J ends lost 4 bases and 7 bases, in that order; junction bases with no gene match: 7. The CDR3 is 15 amino acids.

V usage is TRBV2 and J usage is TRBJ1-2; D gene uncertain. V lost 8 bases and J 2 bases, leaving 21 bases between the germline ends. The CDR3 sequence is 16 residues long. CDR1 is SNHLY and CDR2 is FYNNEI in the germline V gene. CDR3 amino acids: CASLLEGLGLNYGYTF. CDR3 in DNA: TGTGCCAGCCTGCTAGAAGGGTTGGGGTTAAACTATGGCTACACCTTC. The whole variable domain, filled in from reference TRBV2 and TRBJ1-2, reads EPEVTQTPSHQVTQMGQEVILRCVPISNHLYFYWYRQILGQKVEFLVSFYNNEISEKSEIFDDQFSVERPDGSNFTLKIRSTKLEDSAMYFCASLLEGLGLNYGYTFGSGTRLTVV.

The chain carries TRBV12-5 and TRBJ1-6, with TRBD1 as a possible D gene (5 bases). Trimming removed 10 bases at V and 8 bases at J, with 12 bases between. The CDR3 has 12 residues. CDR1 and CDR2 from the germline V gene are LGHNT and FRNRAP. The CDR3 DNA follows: TGTGCTACGGGACCTATTGATTCACCCCTCCACTTT. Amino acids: CATGPIDSPLHF.

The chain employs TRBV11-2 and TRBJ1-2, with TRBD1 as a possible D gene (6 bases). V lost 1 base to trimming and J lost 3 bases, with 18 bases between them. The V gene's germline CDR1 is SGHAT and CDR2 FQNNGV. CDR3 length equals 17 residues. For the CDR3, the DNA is TGTGCCAGCAGCTTAGCAGGATCTACAGGGACTCACTATGGCTACACCTTC. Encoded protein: CASSLAGSTGTHYGYTF.

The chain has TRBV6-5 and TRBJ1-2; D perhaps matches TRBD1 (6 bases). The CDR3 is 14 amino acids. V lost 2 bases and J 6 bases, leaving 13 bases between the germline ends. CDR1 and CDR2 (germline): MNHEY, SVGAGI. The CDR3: CASSYMGAGNGYTF. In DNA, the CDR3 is TGTGCCAGCAGTTACATGGGGGCAGGCAATGGCTACACCTTC.

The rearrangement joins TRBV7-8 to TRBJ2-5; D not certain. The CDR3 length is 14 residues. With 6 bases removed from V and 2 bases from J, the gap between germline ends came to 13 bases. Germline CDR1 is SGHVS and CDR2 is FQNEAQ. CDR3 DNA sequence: TGTGCCAGCAGTGCAACTCGGGTACAAGAGACCCAGTACTTC. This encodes CASSATRVQETQYF.

CDR3 region: CASSSGGPNTGELFF. For the CDR3, the DNA is TGTGCCAGCAGTTCTGGGGGCCCGAACACCGGGGAGCTGTTTTTT. V and J are TRBV2 and TRBJ2-2; D might be TRBD1 (6 bases). CDR1 and CDR2 from the germline V gene are SNHLY and FYNNEI. The V end lost 5 bases, the J end lost 0 bases, and 10 bases lay between the germline ends. CDR3 length equals 15 residues.

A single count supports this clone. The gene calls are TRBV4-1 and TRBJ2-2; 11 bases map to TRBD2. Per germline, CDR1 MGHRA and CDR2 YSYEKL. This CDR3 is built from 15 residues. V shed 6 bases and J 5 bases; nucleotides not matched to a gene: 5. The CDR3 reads CASRLAGVRTGELFF. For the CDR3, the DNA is TGCGCCAGCAGACTAGCGGGAGTGAGGACCGGGGAGCTGTTTTTT.

CDR3 coding DNA: TGTGCCAGCAGACGACTAGCGGGGGGAGCAGATACGCAGTATTTT. Translated: CASRRLAGGADTQYF. The V call is TRBV6-5, the J call TRBJ2-3; 13 bases agree with TRBD2. Germline CDR1 is MNHEY and CDR2 is SVGAGI. The junction had 4 bases not matched to a gene; V was cut back by 6 bases and J by 4 bases. The CDR3 has 15 amino acids.

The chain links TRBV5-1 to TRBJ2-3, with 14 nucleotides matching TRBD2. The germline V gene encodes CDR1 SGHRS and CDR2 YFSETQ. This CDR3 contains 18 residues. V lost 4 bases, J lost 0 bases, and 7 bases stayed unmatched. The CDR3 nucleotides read TGCGCCAGCAGCCTGCCGGGACTAGCGGGGGCTAGCACAGATACGCAGTATTTT. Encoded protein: CASSLPGLAGASTDTQYF. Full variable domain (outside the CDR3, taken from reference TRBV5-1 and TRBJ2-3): KAGVTQTPRYLIKTRGQQVTLSCSPISGHRSVSWYQQTPGQGLQFLFEYFSETQRNKGNFPGRFSGRQFSNSRSEMNVSTLELGDSALYLCASSLPGLAGASTDTQYFGPGTRLTVL.

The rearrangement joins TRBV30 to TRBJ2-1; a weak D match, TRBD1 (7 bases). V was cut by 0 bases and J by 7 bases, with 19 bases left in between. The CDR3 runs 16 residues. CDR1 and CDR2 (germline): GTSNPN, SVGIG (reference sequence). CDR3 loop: CAWSVLGGDRVNEQFF. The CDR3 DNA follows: TGTGCCTGGAGTGTACTCGGGGGAGACAGGGTTAATGAGCAGTTCTTC.

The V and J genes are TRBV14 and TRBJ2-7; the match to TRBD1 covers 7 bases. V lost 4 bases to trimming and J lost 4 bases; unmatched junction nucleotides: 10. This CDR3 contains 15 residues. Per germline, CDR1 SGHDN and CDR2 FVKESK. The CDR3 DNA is TGTGCCAGCAGCCCTCACAGGGGTTCCAATTACGAGCAGTACTTC. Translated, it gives CASSPHRGSNYEQYF.

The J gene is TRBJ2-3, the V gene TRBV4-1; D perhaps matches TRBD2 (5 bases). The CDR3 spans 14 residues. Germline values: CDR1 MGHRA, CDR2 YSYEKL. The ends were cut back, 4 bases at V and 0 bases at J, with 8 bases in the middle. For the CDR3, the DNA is TGCGCCAGCAGCCTTAGCGCTAGCACAGATACGCAGTATTTT. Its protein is CASSLSASTDTQYF.